The 17 T cell receptor beta chains reported below all come from one sample, sequenced in a study of shared clonotypes between healthy human individuals. The repertoire was sequenced with immunoSEQ multiplex PCR; TCRdb's copy has only in-frame clones and lacks some. Of a few million clones in the sample, about nine tenths were seen once. Specimen: naive CD4+ T cells from PBMCs. Subset reported: CD45RA+ positively selected. These receptors were obtained from a man in his late teens or twenties in good health. Some clones in this sample may be carry-over from other donors' samples.

The gene calls are TRBV9 and TRBJ2-1; 10 nucleotides line up with TRBD1. This CDR3 region has 16 residues. The ends lost 4 bases at V and 4 bases at J; junction bases unmatched: 8. Germline CDR1 and CDR2: SGDLS and YYNGEE. As DNA, the CDR3 is TGTGCCAGCAGCTCACCGGGACAGGGGCTTTACAATGAGCAGTTCTTC. This codes for CASSSPGQGLYNEQFF.

The V and J genes are TRBV7-6 and TRBJ2-6, with TRBD2 identical over 7 bases. With V trimmed by 5 bases and J by 4 bases, 14 bases remained unmatched. Germline V gene lookup returns CDR1 SGHVS and CDR2 FNYEAQ. CDR3 length: 18 amino acids. CDR3: CASSALGGSLGGANVLTF. CDR3 coding DNA: TGTGCCAGCAGCGCCCTGGGGGGGTCGCTGGGAGGGGCCAACGTCCTGACTTTC.

The V and J genes are TRBV4-2 and TRBJ1-2; no definite D call. Trimming took off 3 bases at V and 8 bases at J, with 25 bases between the two ends. The CDR3 extends over 17 amino acids. CDR1 is LGHNA, CDR2 YNFKEQ, per germline. DNA for the CDR3: TGTGCCAGCAGCCACCGACCGGTCAGAGCCTTGGGGTACGGCTACACCTTC. As protein: CASSHRPVRALGYGYTF.

The chain uses TRBV29-1 and TRBJ1-2; 9 bases are shared with TRBD1. The CDR3 loop spans 14 amino acids. V was clipped by 4 bases and J by 8 bases; unmatched bases: 11. CDR1 SQVTM and CDR2 ANQGSEA come from the germline V gene. For the CDR3, the DNA is TGCAGCGTTGCCCCCACAGGGGGCGCGGGCGGCTACACCTTC. Protein: CSVAPTGGAGGYTF.

The chain couples TRBV6-1 to TRBJ1-6; D unclear. V was trimmed by 4 bases and J by 11 bases, leaving 12 bases between them. The CDR3 is 13 residues long. Germline CDR1 MNHNS, CDR2 SASEGT. CDR3 sequence reads: CASSVSAGAPLHF. The CDR3 bases are TGTGCCAGCAGTGTTTCAGCCGGGGCACCCCTCCACTTT.

This chain uses TRBV4-1 with TRBJ1-1; 7 positions agree with TRBD1. V gave up 1 base and J gave up 4 bases; unmatched junction bases: 9. Looked up from germline, CDR1 is MGHRA and CDR2 is YSYEKL. The CDR3 is 16 residues long. The DNA of the CDR3 is TGCGCCAGCAGCCAAGGCCTAGACAGGGTGAGCACTGAAGCTTTCTTT. The encoded protein is CASSQGLDRVSTEAFF.

The chain couples TRBV18 to TRBJ1-1, with 7 bases fitting TRBD1. J was trimmed by 3 bases and V by 3 bases; bases with no gene match: 7. Germline CDR1 KGHSH, CDR2 LQKENI. CDR3 length equals 15 residues. CDR3 sequence (DNA): TGTGCCAGCTCACCGTTACAGGGGAGTGACACTGAAGCTTTCTTT. Its translation: CASSPLQGSDTEAFF.

V usage is TRBV5-1 and J usage is TRBJ1-4; weak D call: TRBD1 (6 bases). Germline CDR1 and CDR2: SGHRS and YFSETQ. V was trimmed by 0 bases and J by 7 bases, leaving 7 bases between them. The CDR3 runs to 13 residues. DNA of the CDR3: TGCGCCAGCAGCTTGGACAGGGTTGAAAAACTGTTTTTT. Encoded protein: CASSLDRVEKLFF.

Comments on this clone: The sample carries other DNA sequences with the same CDR3. The chain uses TRBV7-2 and TRBJ2-7, with no clear D. Germline-derived CDR1 and CDR2 are SGHTA and FQGNSA. The CDR3 has 14 residues. The germline V and J ends were trimmed by 1 base and 2 bases, with 9 bases remaining between them. DNA for the CDR3: TGTGCCAGCAGCTTAGGTCGGAACACCTACGAGCAGTACTTC. This translates into CASSLGRNTYEQYF. Full variable domain (missing parts from reference TRBV7-2 and TRBJ2-7): GAGVSQSPSNKVTEKGKDVELRCDPISGHTALYWYRQSLGQGLEFLIYFQGNSAPDKSGLPSDRFSAERTGGSVSTLTIQRTQQEDSAVYLCASSLGRNTYEQYFGPGTRLTVT.

This chain uses TRBV28 with TRBJ2-7; 7 bases match TRBD2. The V gene end was trimmed by 7 bases and the J gene end by 2 bases; junction bases not matched to a gene: 11. Germline V gene data show CDR1 as MDHEN and CDR2 as SYDVKM. This CDR3 has 15 residues. Written as DNA, the CDR3 is TGTGCCAGCAATCTTGGGGCTAGCGGCGCCTACGAGCAGTACTTC. Its protein is CASNLGASGAYEQYF.

This clone came up a few times. The CDR3 protein is CASSTDPVPNTEAFF. The CDR3 DNA reads TGCGCCAGCAGCACAGACCCAGTCCCGAACACTGAAGCTTTCTTT. The V gene is TRBV5-1, the J gene TRBJ1-1, with D hard to call. Germline CDR1 and CDR2: SGHRS and YFSETQ. The CDR3 runs 15 residues. V lost 4 bases, J lost 1 base, and 14 bases lay in between.

The V call is TRBV9, the J call TRBJ2-3; possible D gene TRBD2, 5 bases. Germline CDR1 reads SGDLS; CDR2 reads YYNGEE. CDR3 size: 11 residues. Trimming removed 6 bases from V and 6 bases from J, with 8 bases in between. In nucleotides, the CDR3 is TGTGCCAGCAAGAGAGGGGATACGCAGTATTTT. This gives the protein CASKRGDTQYF.

V usage is TRBV27 and J usage is TRBJ2-1; 8 bases align to TRBD1. Germline assignment: CDR1 MNHEY and CDR2 SMNVEV (reference sequence). V shed 8 bases, J shed 9 bases, and the junction held 6 bases outside the gene matches. This CDR3 spans 12 amino acids. In nucleotides, the CDR3 is TGTGCCAGCCGGACAGGGTATAGTGAGCAGTTCTTC. Translating it yields CASRTGYSEQFF.

V is TRBV7-6 and J is TRBJ2-5; tentatively, D is TRBD1 (5 bases). The germline V and J ends were trimmed by 7 bases and 4 bases, with 16 bases remaining between them. The CDR3 length is 14 residues. Germline lookup yields CDR1 SGHVS and CDR2 FNYEAQ. CDR3 region: CASTRNWQGETQYF. For the CDR3, the DNA is TGTGCCAGCACCCGAAACTGGCAGGGAGAGACCCAGTACTTC.

With respect to this clone: At the DNA level, this CDR3 is encoded by other sequences in the same sample as well. This chain uses TRBV18 with TRBJ2-2, with a possible D match to TRBD1 (6 bases). With 1 base removed from V and 4 bases from J, the gap between germline ends came to 10 bases. Per germline, CDR1 KGHSH and CDR2 LQKENI. CDR3 size: 15 residues. CDR3 in amino acids: CASSPLQGSTGELFF. The CDR3 DNA follows: TGTGCCAGCTCACCACTACAGGGAAGCACCGGGGAGCTGTTTTTT.

This clone was seen just once. Additional DNA sequences in this sample encode the identical CDR3. The rearrangement links TRBV2 to TRBJ2-7; no definite D call. The ends were cut back, 1 base at V and 0 bases at J, with 7 bases in the middle. This CDR3 comprises 14 residues. The germline V gene has CDR1 SNHLY and CDR2 FYNNEI. CDR3 coding DNA: TGTGCCAGCAGTGAAGACAGAAGCTCCTACGAGCAGTACTTC. Encoded protein: CASSEDRSSYEQYF.

This rearrangement joins TRBV25-1 to TRBJ1-1; 8 bases align to TRBD1. Germline CDR1 reads MGHDK; CDR2 reads SYGVNS. J was trimmed by 10 bases and V by 7 bases; bases with no gene match: 14. The CDR3 runs 14 residues. The CDR3 coding sequence is TGTGCCAGCAAAACGACAGGGGCCAACGGTGGAGCTTTCTTT. Amino acid sequence: CASKTTGANGGAFF.